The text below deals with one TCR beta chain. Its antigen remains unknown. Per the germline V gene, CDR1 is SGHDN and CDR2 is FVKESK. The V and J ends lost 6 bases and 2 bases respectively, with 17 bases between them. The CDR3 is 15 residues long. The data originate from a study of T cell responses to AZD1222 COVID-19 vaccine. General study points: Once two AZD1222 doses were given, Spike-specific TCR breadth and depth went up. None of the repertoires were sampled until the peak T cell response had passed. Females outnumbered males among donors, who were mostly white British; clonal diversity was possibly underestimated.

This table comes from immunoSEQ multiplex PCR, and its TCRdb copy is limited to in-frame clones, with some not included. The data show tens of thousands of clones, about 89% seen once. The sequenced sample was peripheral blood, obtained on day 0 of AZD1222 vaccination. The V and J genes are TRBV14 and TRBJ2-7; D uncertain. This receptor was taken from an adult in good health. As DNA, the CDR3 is TGTGCCAGCAGTCAGCTCCATTCACTACCCTACGAGCAGTACTTC. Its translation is CASSQLHSLPYEQYF. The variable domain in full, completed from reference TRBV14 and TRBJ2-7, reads EAGVTQFPSHSVIEKGQTVTLRCDPISGHDNLYWYRRVMGKEIKFLLHFVKESKQDESGMPNNRFLAERTGGTYSTLKVQPAELEDSGVYFCASSQLHSLPYEQYFGPGTRLTVT.